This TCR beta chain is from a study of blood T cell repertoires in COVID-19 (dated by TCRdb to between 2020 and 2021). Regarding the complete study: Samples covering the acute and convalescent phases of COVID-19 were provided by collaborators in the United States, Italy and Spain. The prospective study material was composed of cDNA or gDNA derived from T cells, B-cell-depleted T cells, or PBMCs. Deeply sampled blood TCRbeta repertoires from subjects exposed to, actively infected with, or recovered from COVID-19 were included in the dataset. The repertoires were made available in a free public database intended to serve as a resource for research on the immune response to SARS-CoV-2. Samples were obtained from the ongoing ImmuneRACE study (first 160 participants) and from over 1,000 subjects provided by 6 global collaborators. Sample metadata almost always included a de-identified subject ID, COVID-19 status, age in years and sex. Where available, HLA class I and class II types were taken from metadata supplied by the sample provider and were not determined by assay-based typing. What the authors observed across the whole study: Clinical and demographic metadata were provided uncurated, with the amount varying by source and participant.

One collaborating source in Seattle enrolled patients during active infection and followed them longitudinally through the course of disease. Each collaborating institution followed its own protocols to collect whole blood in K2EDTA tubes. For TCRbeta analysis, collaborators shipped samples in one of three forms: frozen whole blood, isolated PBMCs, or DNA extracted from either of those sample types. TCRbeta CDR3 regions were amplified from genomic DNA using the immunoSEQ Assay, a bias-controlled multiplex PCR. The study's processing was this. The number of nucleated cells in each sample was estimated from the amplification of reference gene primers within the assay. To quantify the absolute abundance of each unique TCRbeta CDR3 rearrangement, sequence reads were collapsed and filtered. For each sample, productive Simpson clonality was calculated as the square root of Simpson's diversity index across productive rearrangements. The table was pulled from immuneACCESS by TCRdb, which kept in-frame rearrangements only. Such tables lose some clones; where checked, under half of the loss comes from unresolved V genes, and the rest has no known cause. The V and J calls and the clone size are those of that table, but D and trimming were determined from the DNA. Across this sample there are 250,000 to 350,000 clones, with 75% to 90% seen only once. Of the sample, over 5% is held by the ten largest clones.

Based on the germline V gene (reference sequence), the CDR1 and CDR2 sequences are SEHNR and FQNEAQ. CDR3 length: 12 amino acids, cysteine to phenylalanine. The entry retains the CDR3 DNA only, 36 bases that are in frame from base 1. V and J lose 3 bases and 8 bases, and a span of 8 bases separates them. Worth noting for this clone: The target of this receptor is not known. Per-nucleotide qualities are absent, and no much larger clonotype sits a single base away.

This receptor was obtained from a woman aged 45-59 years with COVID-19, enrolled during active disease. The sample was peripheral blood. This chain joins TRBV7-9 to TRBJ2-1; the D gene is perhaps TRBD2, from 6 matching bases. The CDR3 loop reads CASSFASDEQFF. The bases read TGTGCCAGCAGCTTCGCTAGCGATGAGCAGTTCTTC.